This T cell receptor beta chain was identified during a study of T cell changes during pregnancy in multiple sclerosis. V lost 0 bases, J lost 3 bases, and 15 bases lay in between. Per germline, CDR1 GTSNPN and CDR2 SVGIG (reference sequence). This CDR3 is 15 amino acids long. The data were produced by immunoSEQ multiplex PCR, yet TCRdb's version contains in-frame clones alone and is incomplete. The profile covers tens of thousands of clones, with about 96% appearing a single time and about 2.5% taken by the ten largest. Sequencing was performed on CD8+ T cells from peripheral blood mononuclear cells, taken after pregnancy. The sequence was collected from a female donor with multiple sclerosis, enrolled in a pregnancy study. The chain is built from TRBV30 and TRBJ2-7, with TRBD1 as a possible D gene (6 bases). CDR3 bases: TGTGCCTGGAGTGTAGGTCAGGGGCCCTACTACGAGCAGTACTTC. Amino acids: CAWSVGQGPYYEQYF.